This TCR beta chain is from a study of blood T cell repertoires in COVID-19. About the research overall: Spain, Italy and the United States supplied samples that represented acute and convalescent COVID-19. Sample material is recorded as cDNA or gDNA derived from T cells, B-cell-depleted T cells, or PBMCs.

Germline CDR1 SNHLY, CDR2 FYNNEI. With 5 bases clipped from V and 4 bases from J, the junction kept 2 bases outside the gene matches. The CDR3 is 13 residues long. Sequencing was performed with immunoSEQ multiplex PCR; in TCRdb, only in-frame clones are kept and a portion is missing. The top ten hold 1.5% to 2% of the sample, which has hundreds of thousands of clones, around 87% seen once. Clinical history reported by participants formed the basis on which cohorts were assigned. Sample: PBMCs or T cells enriched from blood (not recorded which). The V and J genes are TRBV2 and TRBJ1-2; 9 bases line up with TRBD1. This TCR was sampled from a woman aged 50 to 60 who had recovered from COVID-19. CDR3 in DNA: TGTGCCAGCAGTACAGGGGGCGGCTATGGCTACACCTTC. It specifies CASSTGGGYGYTF.